These T cell receptor beta chains were read from a single sample in a study of T cell clonotyping in hematopoietic cell transplantation. TCRdb keeps only in-frame clones here, not all; method: immunoSEQ multiplex PCR. The repertoire holds 70,000 or so clones, with around 94% as singletons. Specimen: peripheral blood mononuclear cells. The receptors here all came from a man aged 50 to 60 in good health. Some clones in this sample may be carry-over from other donors' samples. Both conserved end residues are part of each CDR3. Each record gives: CDR3 length, J gene, D gene, V gene, clone size, CDR3 protein, CDR3 DNA. The D gene is left open where the match is weak. Not all rows give a size; the values are once, few, many and, for expanded clones, a class.

len: 13; j_gene: TRBJ1-2; d_gene: TRBD1; v_gene: TRBV7-3; abundance: NA; CDR3aa: CASSSQGNHGYTF; CDR3nt: TGTGCCAGCAGCTCACAGGGGAACCATGGCTACACCTTC
len: 14; j_gene: TRBJ2-7; d_gene: NA; v_gene: TRBV6-5; abundance: NA; CDR3aa: CASRSFARSYEQYF; CDR3nt: TGTGCCAGCAGGTCGTTCGCGCGTTCCTACGAGCAGTACTTC
len: 13; j_gene: TRBJ2-3; d_gene: NA; v_gene: TRBV9; abundance: NA; CDR3aa: CASRGTWSDTQYF; CDR3nt: TGTGCCAGCAGGGGGACTTGGTCAGATACGCAGTATTTT
len: 16; j_gene: TRBJ2-3; d_gene: TRBD2; v_gene: TRBV11-3; abundance: NA; CDR3aa: CASSFSGGESTDTQYF; CDR3nt: TGTGCCAGCAGCTTTAGCGGGGGGGAAAGCACAGATACGCAGTATTTT
len: 15; j_gene: TRBJ1-5; d_gene: NA; v_gene: TRBV7-9; abundance: once; CDR3aa: CASSHSWGANQPQHF; CDR3nt: TGTGCCAGCAGCCACTCATGGGGGGCGAATCAGCCCCAGCATTTT
len: 18; j_gene: TRBJ2-1; d_gene: TRBD2; v_gene: TRBV5-1; abundance: NA; CDR3aa: CASSLDGGAGTKYREQFF; CDR3nt: TGCGCCAGCAGCTTGGACGGGGGAGCCGGGACTAAATACCGTGAGCAGTTCTTC
len: 16; j_gene: TRBJ1-1; d_gene: NA; v_gene: TRBV10-3; abundance: NA; CDR3aa: CASRRVISQVNTEAFF; CDR3nt: TGTGCCTCCAGACGAGTCATATCACAGGTAAACACTGAAGCTTTCTTT
len: 12; j_gene: TRBJ2-1; d_gene: NA; v_gene: TRBV29-1; abundance: NA; CDR3aa: CSVGQVNNEQFF; CDR3nt: TGCAGCGTTGGACAGGTAAATAATGAGCAGTTCTTC
len: 18; j_gene: TRBJ2-6; d_gene: TRBD2; v_gene: TRBV14; abundance: NA; CDR3aa: CASSQVLAGLSGANVLTF; CDR3nt: TGTGCCAGCAGCCAAGTGCTAGCGGGATTATCTGGGGCCAACGTCCTGACTTTC
len: 14; j_gene: TRBJ2-7; d_gene: TRBD2; v_gene: TRBV19; abundance: once; CDR3aa: CASSLGLAGYEQYF; CDR3nt: TGTGCCAGTAGTTTGGGACTAGCAGGGTACGAGCAGTACTTC
len: 14; j_gene: TRBJ2-7; d_gene: TRBD2; v_gene: TRBV5-4; abundance: NA; CDR3aa: CASSLLAGSYEQYF; CDR3nt: TGTGCCAGCAGCTTACTAGCGGGGTCCTACGAGCAGTACTTC
len: 13; j_gene: TRBJ1-1; d_gene: NA; v_gene: TRBV7-9; abundance: NA; CDR3aa: CASKSIVTTEAFF; CDR3nt: TGTGCCAGCAAATCCATAGTGACCACTGAAGCTTTCTTT
len: 14; j_gene: TRBJ2-1; d_gene: TRBD2; v_gene: TRBV6-1; abundance: NA; CDR3aa: CASTSGGGYNEQFF; CDR3nt: TGTGCCAGCACCAGCGGGGGAGGCTACAATGAGCAGTTCTTC
len: 15; j_gene: TRBJ2-5; d_gene: TRBD2; v_gene: TRBV5-1; abundance: NA; CDR3aa: CASNLAGGGQETQYF; CDR3nt: TGCGCCAGCAACCTCGCGGGGGGTGGCCAAGAGACCCAGTACTTC
len: 13; j_gene: TRBJ2-5; d_gene: TRBD1; v_gene: TRBV28; abundance: NA; CDR3aa: CASSSGQEETQYF; CDR3nt: TGTGCCAGCAGTTCGGGACAGGAAGAGACCCAGTACTTC
len: 13; j_gene: TRBJ2-1; d_gene: NA; v_gene: TRBV5-1; abundance: NA; CDR3aa: CASSLDPGDEQFF; CDR3nt: TGCGCCAGCAGCTTGGACCCCGGGGATGAGCAGTTCTTC
len: 13; j_gene: TRBJ2-1; d_gene: TRBD2; v_gene: TRBV7-3; abundance: NA; CDR3aa: CASSLGLEHEQFF; CDR3nt: TGTGCCAGCAGCCTGGGACTAGAACATGAGCAGTTCTTC
len: 12; j_gene: TRBJ2-5; d_gene: NA; v_gene: TRBV7-8; abundance: NA; CDR3aa: CASGGAGETQYF; CDR3nt: TGTGCCAGTGGGGGGGCCGGGGAGACCCAGTACTTC
len: 17; j_gene: TRBJ2-3; d_gene: NA; v_gene: TRBV4-2; abundance: NA; CDR3aa: CASSQVKGLASTDTQYF; CDR3nt: TGTGCCAGCAGCCAAGTCAAGGGGCTGGCTAGCACAGATACGCAGTATTTT
len: 13; j_gene: TRBJ1-1; d_gene: TRBD1; v_gene: TRBV6-5; abundance: NA; CDR3aa: CASVGQGLPEAFF; CDR3nt: TGTGCCAGCGTCGGACAGGGCCTGCCTGAAGCTTTCTTT
len: 18; j_gene: TRBJ2-2; d_gene: TRBD2; v_gene: TRBV7-9; abundance: once; CDR3aa: CASSPVSTSGRAAGELFF; CDR3nt: TGTGCCAGCAGCCCGGTTTCAACTAGCGGGAGGGCGGCCGGGGAGCTGTTTTTT
len: 15; j_gene: TRBJ2-7; d_gene: TRBD1; v_gene: TRBV19; abundance: once; CDR3aa: CASRTEGQGRYEQYF; CDR3nt: TGTGCCAGTAGAACCGAGGGACAGGGGAGGTACGAGCAGTACTTC
len: 14; j_gene: TRBJ2-5; d_gene: NA; v_gene: TRBV27; abundance: NA; CDR3aa: CASSLFGRKETQYF; CDR3nt: TGTGCCAGCAGTTTATTCGGCAGAAAAGAGACCCAGTACTTC
len: 13; j_gene: TRBJ1-4; d_gene: NA; v_gene: TRBV5-4; abundance: once; CDR3aa: CASSLYGTGKLFF; CDR3nt: TGTGCCAGCAGCTTATATGGGACTGGAAAACTGTTTTTT
len: 15; j_gene: TRBJ2-1; d_gene: TRBD2; v_gene: TRBV7-9; abundance: NA; CDR3aa: CASSSGLAGVDEQFF; CDR3nt: TGTGCCAGCAGCTCCGGACTAGCGGGAGTCGATGAGCAGTTCTTC
len: 17; j_gene: TRBJ2-3; d_gene: NA; v_gene: TRBV4-3; abundance: NA; CDR3aa: CASSQDFRDSRTDTQYF; CDR3nt: TGCGCCAGCAGCCAAGATTTCCGGGACTCCCGCACAGATACGCAGTATTTT
len: 13; j_gene: TRBJ1-6; d_gene: NA; v_gene: TRBV6-5; abundance: NA; CDR3aa: CASSYGPNSPLHF; CDR3nt: TGTGCCAGCAGTTACGGACCGAATTCACCCCTCCACTTT
len: 15; j_gene: TRBJ1-1; d_gene: TRBD1; v_gene: TRBV6-6; abundance: NA; CDR3aa: CASSSLGTVNTEAFF; CDR3nt: TGTGCCAGCAGTTCCTTAGGGACAGTGAACACTGAAGCTTTCTTT
len: 12; j_gene: TRBJ1-5; d_gene: NA; v_gene: TRBV19; abundance: NA; CDR3aa: CASSSGGQPQHF; CDR3nt: TGTGCCAGTAGTAGCGGGGGTCAGCCCCAGCATTTT
len: 13; j_gene: TRBJ2-1; d_gene: NA; v_gene: TRBV6-5; abundance: few; CDR3aa: CASSSILSHEQFF; CDR3nt: TGTGCCAGCAGTTCCATACTCAGTCATGAGCAGTTCTTC
len: 16; j_gene: TRBJ2-3; d_gene: TRBD2; v_gene: TRBV7-3; abundance: NA; CDR3aa: CASSIGTSGYTDTQYF; CDR3nt: TGTGCCAGCAGCATAGGGACTAGCGGATACACAGATACGCAGTATTTT
len: 14; j_gene: TRBJ1-2; d_gene: TRBD1; v_gene: TRBV5-6; abundance: NA; CDR3aa: CASSLISGGYGYTF; CDR3nt: TGTGCCAGCAGCTTGATTTCAGGGGGCTATGGCTACACCTTC
len: 16; j_gene: TRBJ2-1; d_gene: NA; v_gene: TRBV7-2; abundance: NA; CDR3aa: CASSLARPSSYNEQFF; CDR3nt: TGTGCCAGCAGCTTAGCGAGGCCCAGCTCCTACAATGAGCAGTTCTTC
len: 13; j_gene: TRBJ2-3; d_gene: NA; v_gene: TRBV6-6; abundance: NA; CDR3aa: CASRGTSTDTQYF; CDR3nt: TGTGCCAGCCGCGGAACTAGCACAGATACGCAGTATTTT
len: 16; j_gene: TRBJ1-2; d_gene: NA; v_gene: TRBV5-4; abundance: NA; CDR3aa: CASSLASLQGIRGYTF; CDR3nt: TGTGCCAGCAGCTTGGCTTCGCTACAGGGTATTCGCGGCTACACCTTC
len: 12; j_gene: TRBJ1-2; d_gene: NA; v_gene: TRBV9; abundance: NA; CDR3aa: CASSVGDYGYTF; CDR3nt: TGTGCCAGCAGCGTAGGGGATTATGGCTACACCTTC
len: 15; j_gene: TRBJ2-1; d_gene: TRBD2; v_gene: TRBV9; abundance: NA; CDR3aa: CASSVDGREEDEQFF; CDR3nt: TGTGCCAGCAGCGTAGACGGGCGGGAGGAGGATGAGCAGTTCTTC
len: 15; j_gene: TRBJ2-2; d_gene: TRBD1; v_gene: TRBV7-2; abundance: NA; CDR3aa: CASSAMGQYTGELFF; CDR3nt: TGTGCCAGCAGCGCTATGGGACAGTACACCGGGGAGCTGTTTTTT
len: 11; j_gene: TRBJ2-1; d_gene: NA; v_gene: TRBV6-1; abundance: once; CDR3aa: CASSVGYEQFF; CDR3nt: TGTGCCAGCAGTGTGGGATATGAGCAGTTCTTC
len: 18; j_gene: TRBJ2-2; d_gene: NA; v_gene: TRBV5-5; abundance: NA; CDR3aa: CASSLGQSPVDQAGELFF; CDR3nt: TGTGCCAGCAGCTTAGGACAGTCCCCTGTCGACCAAGCCGGGGAGCTGTTTTTT
len: 13; j_gene: TRBJ1-6; d_gene: NA; v_gene: TRBV7-9; abundance: NA; CDR3aa: CASSLAGRSPLHF; CDR3nt: TGTGCCAGCAGTCTCGCGGGCCGGTCACCCCTCCACTTT
len: 17; j_gene: TRBJ1-2; d_gene: TRBD1; v_gene: TRBV28; abundance: NA; CDR3aa: CASSSVRGTQLNYGYTF; CDR3nt: TGTGCCAGCAGTTCCGTCAGGGGGACCCAGCTAAACTATGGCTACACCTTC
len: 13; j_gene: TRBJ1-1; d_gene: NA; v_gene: TRBV27; abundance: NA; CDR3aa: CASSLYPNTEAFF; CDR3nt: TGTGCCAGCAGTTTATACCCGAACACTGAAGCTTTCTTT
len: 13; j_gene: TRBJ2-2; d_gene: NA; v_gene: TRBV19; abundance: NA; CDR3aa: CASSKVGAGELFF; CDR3nt: TGTGCCAGTAGTAAGGTGGGCGCCGGGGAGCTGTTTTTT
len: 13; j_gene: TRBJ2-7; d_gene: NA; v_gene: TRBV6-5; abundance: NA; CDR3aa: CASSYPGRHEQYF; CDR3nt: TGTGCCAGCAGTTATCCGGGGAGGCACGAGCAGTACTTC
len: 15; j_gene: TRBJ2-1; d_gene: NA; v_gene: TRBV25-1; abundance: NA; CDR3aa: CASSDPQTGANEQFF; CDR3nt: TGTGCCAGCAGTGACCCCCAAACAGGTGCCAATGAGCAGTTCTTC
len: 14; j_gene: TRBJ2-2; d_gene: NA; v_gene: TRBV5-8; abundance: once; CDR3aa: CASRGALYTGELFF; CDR3nt: TGTGCCAGCAGAGGGGCTTTGTACACCGGGGAGCTGTTTTTT
len: 15; j_gene: TRBJ2-7; d_gene: TRBD1; v_gene: TRBV6-1; abundance: NA; CDR3aa: CASSEQAGTAYEQYF; CDR3nt: TGTGCCAGCAGTGAACAAGCCGGGACAGCCTACGAGCAGTACTTC
len: 15; j_gene: TRBJ2-7; d_gene: NA; v_gene: TRBV28; abundance: NA; CDR3aa: CASSIRGDGTYEQYF; CDR3nt: TGTGCCAGCAGTATTAGGGGGGACGGAACCTACGAGCAGTACTTC
len: 12; j_gene: TRBJ1-2; d_gene: NA; v_gene: TRBV29-1; abundance: NA; CDR3aa: CSVGGIYSGYTF; CDR3nt: TGCAGCGTTGGAGGGATCTACAGTGGCTACACCTTC
len: 13; j_gene: TRBJ1-1; d_gene: NA; v_gene: TRBV11-2; abundance: NA; CDR3aa: CASSSGLNTEAFF; CDR3nt: TGTGCCAGCAGCTCAGGGTTAAACACTGAAGCTTTCTTT
len: 13; j_gene: TRBJ2-5; d_gene: NA; v_gene: TRBV6-1; abundance: NA; CDR3aa: CASSEPGGETQYF; CDR3nt: TGTGCCAGCAGTGAGCCTGGGGGGGAGACCCAGTACTTC
len: 15; j_gene: TRBJ1-2; d_gene: NA; v_gene: TRBV19; abundance: few; CDR3aa: CASSDQAGRNYGYTF; CDR3nt: TGTGCCAGTAGCGATCAGGCAGGGCGGAACTATGGCTACACCTTC
len: 13; j_gene: TRBJ2-5; d_gene: NA; v_gene: TRBV7-3; abundance: NA; CDR3aa: CASSTGTEETQYF; CDR3nt: TGTGCCAGCAGTACCGGGACCGAAGAGACCCAGTACTTC